Reported below is one T cell receptor beta chain. The data are from a study of T cell changes during pregnancy in multiple sclerosis. TCRdb's table, derived via immunoSEQ multiplex PCR, lists solely in-frame clones and lacks some. The sample contains 69,000 or so clones, 85% to 95% of which appear only once. The sequence derives from a female donor with multiple sclerosis, enrolled in a pregnancy study. The sample in question was peripheral blood, obtained before pregnancy.

DNA for the CDR3: TGTGCCAGCAGCCAAGATCAGCGGAGGTCCTACGAGCAGTACTTC. The encoded protein is CASSQDQRRSYEQYF. The rearrangement joins TRBV14 to TRBJ2-7, with D tentatively TRBD2 (5 bases). CDR3 length equals 15 residues. Germline CDR1 SGHDN, CDR2 FVKESK. V lost 0 bases and J 1 base, leaving 10 bases between the germline ends.